These 2 T cell receptor beta chains came from one sample sequenced in a study of T cell responses to AZD1222 COVID-19 vaccine. TCRdb keeps only in-frame clones here, not all; method: immunoSEQ multiplex PCR. Altogether 95,000 to 130,000 clones are present, about 92% being singletons, with the ten largest covering approximately 3%. Sample: peripheral blood, taken on day 0 of AZD1222 vaccination. These receptors originate from an adult in good health.

This chain connects TRBV5-1 to TRBJ2-5, with a possible D match to TRBD1 (6 bases). Germline CDR1 and CDR2: SGHRS and YFSETQ. The CDR3 length is 14 residues. V gave up 2 bases and J gave up 1 base, with 9 bases separating them. The CDR3 DNA reads TGCGCCAGCAGCTTAACGGACAGCCAAGAGACCCAGTACTTC. This sequence encodes CASSLTDSQETQYF.

CDR3 DNA sequence: TGTGCCAGCAGCTCCCACCCGGGGGGCAAGGGCGAGCAGTACTTC. It codes for CASSSHPGGKGEQYF. The V gene is TRBV7-6, the J gene TRBJ2-7, with D perhaps TRBD2 (7 bases). Germline-derived CDR1 and CDR2 are SGHVS and FNYEAQ. Trimming shortened V by 4 bases and J by 6 bases, and 19 bases separated the two germline ends. This CDR3 comprises 15 residues.